The 31 T cell receptor beta chains below were found in one sample sequenced in a study of T-cell reconstitution after alpha-beta-depleted transplantation in children. TCRbeta library construction was performed incorporating unique molecular identifiers. A single record per CDR3 protein comes from TCRdb applying MiXCR to the PCR reads. The sample lists around 450,000 distinct CDR3 sequences, 43% occurring once. This sample comprised PBMCs, obtained before TCRalphabeta/CD19-depleted stem cell transplant. These receptors came from a girl aged 2-9 years with aplastic anemia, due to receive a stem cell transplant.

This chain connects TRBV5-1 to TRBJ2-4; unclear D gene. The CDR3 runs 15 residues. From germline, CDR1 is SGHRS and CDR2 YFSETQ. V was pared by 3 bases and J by 0 bases, with 10 bases between. CDR3 in DNA: TGCGCCAGCAGCTCTACCCAACGAGCCAAAAACATTCAGTACTTC. This sequence encodes CASSSTQRAKNIQYF.

This clonotype was found many times. CDR3 coding DNA: TGTGCCAGCGCCGCAACTTACGGGGCCAACGTCCTGACTTTC. Protein product: CASAATYGANVLTF. The V call is TRBV12-3 or TRBV12-4, the J call TRBJ2-6; D gene ambiguous. Trimming took off 8 bases at V and 4 bases at J, with 12 bases between the two ends. The CDR3 consists of 14 residues.

A note on this clonotype: This may come from a read error, since a much larger clone is one base off. The chain joins TRBV7-2 to TRBJ2-1; 8 bases are a match to TRBD2. Germline lookup yields CDR1 SGHTA and CDR2 FQGNSA. The CDR3 loop spans 16 amino acids. The chain's CDR3 is CASSFNSGRVGNEQLF. CDR3 coding DNA: TGTGCCAGCAGCTTTAACAGCGGGAGAGTTGGTAATGAGCAGCTCTTC.

The chain joins TRBV20-1 to TRBJ2-3, with 8 positions matching TRBD2. Germline V gene sequence: CDR1 DFQATT, CDR2 SNEGSKA (reference sequence). This CDR3 contains 16 residues. V lost 3 bases to trimming and J lost 2 bases; unmatched junction nucleotides: 10. In DNA, the CDR3 is TGCAGTGCTAGCAGGCTGACTAGCGAAAACACAGATACGCAGTATTTT. It is translated as CSASRLTSENTDTQYF.

The V call is TRBV20-1, the J call TRBJ2-7; D gene uncertain. This CDR3 contains 14 residues. CDR1 is DFQATT and CDR2 is SNEGSKA in the germline V gene (reference sequence). The CDR3, as DNA: TGCGGCCTAAGAAGTCTGAGAGGTTTCTACGAGCAGTACTTC. Translating it yields CGLRSLRGFYEQYF.

As to this clonotype: Just one base apart from a much larger clone, this may be a read error. The genes are TRBV7-3 and TRBJ2-3; TRBD2 matches 7 bases. The V gene's germline CDR1 is SGHTA and CDR2 FQGTGA. V lost 5 bases, J lost 7 bases, and 15 bases stayed unmatched. The CDR3 extends over 16 amino acids. CDR3 protein: CASSPTVASGRHTQYF. CDR3 nucleotides: TGTGCCAGCAGCCCGACGGTGGCTAGCGGACGCCATACGCAGTATTTT.

The chain employs TRBV12-3 or TRBV12-4 and TRBJ2-2; maybe TRBD2 (6 bases). V was pared by 8 bases and J by 1 base, with 11 bases between. The CDR3 totals 14 residues. The CDR3 DNA follows: TGTGCCAGCCGCGGAGGGGAGAACACCGGGGAGCTGTTTTTT. Amino acid sequence: CASRGGENTGELFF.

There are a few counts of this clonotype. V usage is TRBV30 and J usage is TRBJ2-7; 9 bases align to TRBD1. This CDR3 contains 12 residues. Germline loops: CDR1 GTSNPN, CDR2 SVGIG (reference sequence). Trimming cost V 8 bases and J 1 base; bases outside gene matches: 3. CDR3 DNA: TGTGCCGGCGGGACAGGGTCCTACGAGCAGTACTTC. Translating gives CAGGTGSYEQYF. The full variable domain, rest sourced from reference TRBV30 and TRBJ2-7, is SQTIHQWPATLVQPVGSPLSLECTVEGTSNPNLYWYRQAAGRGLQLLFYSVGIGQISSEVPQNLSASRPQDRQFILSSKKLLLSDSGFYLCAGGTGSYEQYFGPGTRLTVT.

This clonotype was detected ten times or more. The chain couples TRBV5-1 to TRBJ2-1; TRBD2 matches at 9 bases. There are 16 residues in the CDR3. Unmatched junction bases numbered 2, after V lost 0 bases and J lost 1 base. Germline loops: CDR1 SGHRS, CDR2 YFSETQ. DNA for the CDR3: TGCGCCAGCAGCTTGGTAGCGGGAGTGTCCTACAATGAGCAGTTCTTC. The encoded protein is CASSLVAGVSYNEQFF.

There are a few counts of this clonotype. The chain employs TRBV4-2 and TRBJ1-2, with D perhaps TRBD1 (5 bases). The CDR3 contains 15 residues. Germline-derived CDR1 and CDR2 are LGHNA and YNFKEQ. Trimming stripped 0 bases from V and 0 bases from J, with 8 bases between. In nucleotides, the CDR3 is TGTGCCAGCAGCCAAGAGACAGCCCCTAACTATGGCTACACCTTC. This encodes CASSQETAPNYGYTF.

This clonotype was recorded only once. The V call is TRBV28, the J call TRBJ2-7, with D perhaps TRBD2 (5 bases). Per germline, CDR1 MDHEN and CDR2 SYDVKM. The V gene lost 4 bases and the J gene lost 5 bases, with 12 bases spanning the gap. The CDR3 sequence is 13 residues long. The CDR3 coding sequence is TGTGCCAGCAGTTCCACCGGGAAGAACGAGCAGTACTTC. Amino acid sequence: CASSSTGKNEQYF.

The chain recombines TRBV18 with TRBJ1-1; perhaps TRBD1 as D (5 bases). Germline V gene lookup returns CDR1 KGHSH and CDR2 LQKENI. The CDR3 covers 15 residues. Between the trimmed V and J ends, which lost 5 bases and 0 bases, there was a span of 13 bases. CDR3 sequence reads: CASSSPGTVNTEAFF. The CDR3 nucleotides are TGTGCCAGCTCATCTCCCGGGACGGTGAACACTGAAGCTTTCTTT.

The chain links TRBV7-2 to TRBJ1-4; TRBD1 might be the D (6 bases). Per the germline V gene, CDR1 is SGHTA and CDR2 is FQGNSA. Between the trimmed V and J ends, which lost 4 bases and 10 bases, there was a span of 19 bases. This CDR3 comprises 15 residues. The CDR3 region has the DNA TGTGCCAGCAGCTCAAAGGGGGACATGAGGGGAAAACTGTTTTTT. Its translation: CASSSKGDMRGKLFF.

Ten or more counts support this clonotype. This chain's CDR3 is CATLSSRSSYEQYF. The CDR3 nucleotides read TGTGCCACCCTTTCTAGCCGGAGCTCCTACGAGCAGTACTTC. This chain uses TRBV19 with TRBJ2-7, with D possibly matching TRBD2 (5 bases). CDR1 LNHDA and CDR2 SQIVND come from the germline V gene (reference sequence). V was pared by 10 bases and J by 0 bases, with 16 bases between. The CDR3 has 14 residues.

The chain has TRBV20-1 and TRBJ2-2, with D maybe TRBD1 (6 bases). The germline V gene has CDR1 DFQATT and CDR2 SNEGSKA (reference sequence). This CDR3 comprises 14 residues. V was clipped by 5 bases and J by 4 bases, with 14 bases between them. The CDR3 reads CSAQQGMSTGELFF. In nucleotides, the CDR3 is TGCAGTGCTCAACAGGGTATGAGCACCGGGGAGCTGTTTTTT.

The chain combines TRBV3-1 with TRBJ2-1; no clear D gene. The V gene's germline CDR1 is LGHDT and CDR2 YNNKEL (reference sequence). V dropped 0 bases and J dropped 4 bases, with 10 bases sitting between them. This CDR3 has 15 amino acids. Written as DNA, the CDR3 is TGTGCCAGCAGCCAAGATCCCCGAGTTTACAATGAGCAGTTCTTC. Its translation: CASSQDPRVYNEQFF.

J is TRBJ2-5 and V is TRBV20-1, with 9 bases matching TRBD2. The V gene end was trimmed by 0 bases and the J gene end by 5 bases; junction bases not matched to a gene: 10. This CDR3 region has 16 residues. The germline V gene has CDR1 DFQATT and CDR2 SNEGSKA (reference sequence). CDR3 nucleotide sequence: TGCAGTGCTAGAGATCGGGCTAGCGGGGTCCTGGAGACCCAGTACTTC. Translating it yields CSARDRASGVLETQYF.

Written as DNA, the CDR3 is TGTGCCAGCAGCCAACCGGGGGCCGAATCCTACGAGCAGTACTTC. This codes for CASSQPGAESYEQYF. The rearrangement links TRBV4-2 to TRBJ2-7; D is tentatively TRBD1 or TRBD2 (6 bases each). The CDR3 consists of 15 residues. Germline CDR1 and CDR2: LGHNA and YNFKEQ. The V and J ends lost 2 bases and 1 base respectively, with 12 bases between them.

The V and J genes are TRBV20-1 and TRBJ2-3; D remains ambiguous. Trimming took 6 bases from V and 6 from J, leaving 13 bases between them. Germline CDR1 DFQATT, CDR2 SNEGSKA (reference sequence). This CDR3 spans 12 amino acids. The CDR3 sequence: CSAHDQADTQYF. DNA of the CDR3: TGCAGTGCCCATGACCAGGCGGATACGCAGTATTTT.

This clonotype was picked up a small number of times. The chain combines TRBV5-6 with TRBJ2-3; D remains unclear. The CDR3 contains 14 residues. Trimming took 4 bases from V and 3 from J, leaving 12 bases between them. Germline V lookup: CDR1 SGHDT, CDR2 YYEEEE. The CDR3 bases are TGTGCCAGCAGCCTCCCGGTAGGAACAGATACGCAGTATTTT. Translated, it gives CASSLPVGTDTQYF.

The CDR3 loop is CASSGRGGNQPQHF. As DNA, the CDR3 is TGTGCCAGCAGCGGACGGGGAGGCAATCAGCCCCAGCATTTT. The chain uses TRBV7-8 and TRBJ1-5; D ambiguous. V gave up 5 bases and J gave up 2 bases, with 10 bases separating them. Per the germline V gene, CDR1 is SGHVS and CDR2 is FQNEAQ. The CDR3 extends over 14 amino acids.

This clonotype was seen only a few times. The chain has TRBV6-2 or TRBV6-3 and TRBJ2-6; 9 bases line up with TRBD1. Per germline, CDR1 MNHEY and CDR2 SVGEGT. Trimming at V came to 3 bases and at J to 0 bases, leaving 12 bases not matched to a gene. The CDR3 runs to 20 residues. CDR3 region: CASSYNGRQGGISGANVLTF. The CDR3 nucleotides are TGTGCCAGCAGTTATAATGGGCGACAGGGGGGTATCTCTGGGGCCAACGTCCTGACTTTC.

This chain joins TRBV4-1 and TRBJ2-1; 7 bases match TRBD2. With 0 bases clipped from V and 9 bases from J, the junction kept 5 bases outside the gene matches. The length of the CDR3 is 14 residues. Per germline, CDR1 MGHRA and CDR2 YSYEKL. The CDR3 DNA is TGCGCCAGCAGCCAAGACTACTCGGGAGGTGAGCAGTTCTTC. This gives the protein CASSQDYSGGEQFF.

The chain has TRBV7-8 and TRBJ1-5; D unresolved. Trimming stripped 4 bases from V and 6 bases from J, with 13 bases between. The CDR3 consists of 14 residues. The V gene's germline CDR1 is SGHVS and CDR2 FQNEAQ. CDR3: CASSSVAGGQPQHF. CDR3 nucleotide sequence: TGTGCCAGCAGCTCAGTGGCGGGAGGTCAGCCCCAGCATTTT. Variable domain in full (rest from reference TRBV7-8 and TRBJ1-5): GAGVSQSPRYKVAKRGQDVALRCDPISGHVSLFWYQQALGQGPEFLTYFQNEAQLDKSGLPSDRFFAERPEGSVSTLKIQRTQQEDSAVYLCASSSVAGGQPQHFGDGTRLSIL.

This clonotype was detected a few times. V usage is TRBV11-3 and J usage is TRBJ2-5; D is uncertain. V dropped 7 bases and J dropped 7 bases, with 10 bases sitting between them. Germline V CDR1 and CDR2: SGHNT, YENEEA. CDR3 size: 11 residues. As DNA, the CDR3 is TGTGCCAGCACCCACCCCGGGACCCAGTACTTC. This translates into CASTHPGTQYF.

The V gene is TRBV6-2 or TRBV6-3, the J gene TRBJ2-7; no clear D gene. The CDR3 consists of 16 residues. The germline V gene has CDR1 MNHEY and CDR2 SVGEGT. The V end was cut by 4 bases, the J end by 2 bases, with 18 bases between. The CDR3 here is CASSWTRNNDPYEQYF. In DNA form, the CDR3 reads TGTGCCAGCAGTTGGACCCGAAATAACGACCCCTACGAGCAGTACTTC.

This clonotype was seen many times. The junction shows a germline mismatch at one end, possibly a read error. V usage is TRBV5-1 and J usage is TRBJ2-1; 7 bases fit TRBD2. This CDR3 comprises 15 residues. Germline values: CDR1 SGHRS, CDR2 YFSETQ. The CDR3 DNA is TGTGCCAGCAGCTTAGGCGGGAGCTCCTACAATGAGCAGTTCTTC. Protein: CASSLGGSSYNEQFF.

This chain joins TRBV5-1 and TRBJ2-1; D unclear. The CDR3 runs 15 residues. V shed 0 bases and J shed 8 bases, with 15 bases lying between them. The germline gives CDR1 SGHRS, CDR2 YFSETQ. The DNA of the CDR3 is TGCGCCAGCAGCTTGGAGGGTGGTATTGGGGATGAGCAGTTCTTC. Protein sequence: CASSLEGGIGDEQFF.

The chain carries TRBV20-1 and TRBJ2-1; 12 bases are shared with TRBD2. J gave up 0 bases and V 4 bases, and 10 bases lay outside the gene matches. Germline values: CDR1 DFQATT, CDR2 SNEGSKA (reference sequence). CDR3 size: 18 residues. Here the CDR3 DNA reads TGCAGTGCTAAAGGGGGACTAGCGGGTCCGATCTCCTACAATGAGCAGTTCTTC. Translation gives CSAKGGLAGPISYNEQFF.

This clonotype was picked up a small number of times. The chain employs TRBV5-1 and TRBJ2-1, with D possibly TRBD2 on 5 matching bases. The ends were cut back, 4 bases at V and 6 bases at J, with 11 bases in the middle. This CDR3 has 13 residues. CDR1 is SGHRS and CDR2 is YFSETQ in the germline V gene. The CDR3 DNA reads as TGCGCCAGCAGCGAAAATACTAGCAATGAGCAGTTCTTC. Translated, it gives CASSENTSNEQFF.

The DNA for the CDR3 is TGTGCCAGCATGAGGAGTGCCGGGGAGCTGTTTTTT. Its translation is CASMRSAGELFF. V gene TRBV27 combines with J gene TRBJ2-2; D is unclear. Deletions cut 7 bases from V and 6 bases from J, with 9 bases between. This CDR3 has 12 residues. In germline, CDR1 is MNHEY, CDR2 SMNVEV (reference sequence).